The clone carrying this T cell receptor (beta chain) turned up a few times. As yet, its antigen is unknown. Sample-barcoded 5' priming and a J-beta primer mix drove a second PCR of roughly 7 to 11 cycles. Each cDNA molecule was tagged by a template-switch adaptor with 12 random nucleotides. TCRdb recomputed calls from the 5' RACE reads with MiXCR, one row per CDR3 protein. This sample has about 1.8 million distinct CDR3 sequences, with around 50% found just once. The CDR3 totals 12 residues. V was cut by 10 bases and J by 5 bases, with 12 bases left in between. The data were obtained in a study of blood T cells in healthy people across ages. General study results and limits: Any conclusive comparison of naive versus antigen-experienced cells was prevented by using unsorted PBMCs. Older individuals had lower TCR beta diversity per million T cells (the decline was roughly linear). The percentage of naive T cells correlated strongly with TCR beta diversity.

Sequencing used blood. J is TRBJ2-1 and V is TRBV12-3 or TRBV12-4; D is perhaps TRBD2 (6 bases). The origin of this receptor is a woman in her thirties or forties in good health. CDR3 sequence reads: CATRDGHNEQFF. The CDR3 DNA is TGTGCCACGCGGGACGGACACAATGAGCAGTTCTTC.